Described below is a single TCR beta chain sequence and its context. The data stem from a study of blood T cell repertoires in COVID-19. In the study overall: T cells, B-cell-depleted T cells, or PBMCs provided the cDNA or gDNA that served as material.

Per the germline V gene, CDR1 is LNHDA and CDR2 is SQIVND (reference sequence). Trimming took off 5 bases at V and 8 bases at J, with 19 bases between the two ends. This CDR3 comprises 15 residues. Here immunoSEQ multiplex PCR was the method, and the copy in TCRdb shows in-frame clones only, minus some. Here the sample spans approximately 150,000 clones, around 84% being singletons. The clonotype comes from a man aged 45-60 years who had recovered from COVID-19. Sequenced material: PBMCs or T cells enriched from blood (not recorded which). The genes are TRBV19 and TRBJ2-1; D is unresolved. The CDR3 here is CASSFKRTVRDEQFF. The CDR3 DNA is TGTGCCAGTAGTTTTAAACGAACTGTACGAGATGAGCAGTTCTTC.